These T cell receptor beta chains were read from a single sample in a study of blood T cells in healthy people across ages. In TCRdb, the 5' RACE reads were re-called with MiXCR into one record per CDR3 protein. The sample records approximately 690,000 distinct CDR3 sequences, around two fifths being singletons. The sample comprised blood. These receptors were collected from a man older than 75 in good health. Both conserved end residues are part of each CDR3. D genes are given only for firm matches. Size values are once, few and many counts, or a class for expanded clones, and some rows have none.

>TRBD2|TRBJ2-7|few|TRBV27
CASSQGWGGNYEQYF
TGTGCCAGCAGTCAAGGATGGGGAGGGAACTACGAGCAGTACTTC
>.|TRBJ1-5|.|TRBV21-1
CASSKNWAVASNQPQHF
TGTGCCAGCAGCAAAAATTGGGCAGTCGCCAGCAATCAGCCCCAGCATTTT
>.|TRBJ2-7|.|TRBV5-1
CASSLGAGVISEQYF
TGCGCCAGCAGCTTGGGGGCAGGGGTCATCTCCGAGCAGTACTTC
>.|TRBJ2-6|.|TRBV6-5
CASSYGRGSNVLTF
TGTGCCAGCAGTTACGGTCGGGGTTCCAACGTCCTGACTTTC
>.|TRBJ1-1|.|TRBV6-6
CASSGNTEAFF
TGTGCCAGCAGTGGGAACACTGAAGCTTTCTTT
>TRBD1|TRBJ1-1|.|TRBV20-1
CSAPRQGDDEAFF
TGCAGTGCGCCGAGGCAGGGGGACGATGAAGCTTTCTTT
>TRBD2|TRBJ2-7|few|TRBV28
CASMTSAIMEAYEQYF
TGTGCCAGCATGACTAGCGCGATCATGGAGGCCTACGAGCAGTACTTC
>.|TRBJ1-5|.|TRBV6-1
CASSEAAVGGGVSNQPQHF
TGTGCCAGCAGTGAAGCGGCCGTCGGGGGGGGTGTTAGCAATCAGCCCCAGCATTTT
>.|TRBJ2-7|.|TRBV6-2/TRBV6-3
CASALSPFTGPEQYF
TGTGCCAGCGCACTATCGCCTTTTACGGGGCCCGAGCAGTACTTC
>.|TRBJ2-3|few|TRBV7-8
CASSWGATDTQYF
TGTGCCAGCAGCTGGGGGGCCACAGATACGCAGTATTTT
>TRBD1|TRBJ2-1|.|TRBV15
CATSSDRGPNNEQFF
TGTGCCACCAGCAGCGACAGGGGGCCAAACAATGAGCAGTTCTTC
>.|TRBJ2-7|few|TRBV4-1
CASSLREDKIYEQYF
TGCGCCAGCAGCCTCCGTGAGGACAAGATCTACGAGCAGTACTTC
>TRBD1|TRBJ1-2|few|TRBV3-1
CASSQEKGRGLYGYTF
TGTGCCAGCAGCCAAGAAAAAGGCAGGGGGCTCTATGGCTACACCTTC
>.|TRBJ1-1|.|TRBV5-1
CASSLEVGRSFF
TGCGCCAGCAGCTTGGAAGTAGGGAGGTCTTTCTTT
>.|TRBJ1-1|many|TRBV18
CASSALAGVLRDTEAFF
TGTGCCAGCTCAGCTTTGGCGGGGGTACTTAGAGACACTGAAGCTTTCTTT
>.|TRBJ2-1|.|TRBV5-1
CASSLVGGTSHNEQFF
TGCGCCAGCAGCTTGGTTGGCGGGACTTCACACAATGAGCAGTTCTTC
>.|TRBJ2-5|.|TRBV9
CAGSDQLQETQYF
TGTGCCGGCAGCGACCAGCTTCAAGAGACCCAGTACTTC
>.|TRBJ2-1|many|TRBV4-2
CASSQPTSLGGNEQFF
TGTGCCAGCAGCCAACCGACTAGCCTAGGGGGCAATGAGCAGTTCTTC
>.|TRBJ2-7|few|TRBV6-6
CASRRTYETEQYF
TGTGCCAGCAGGAGGACTTACGAGACGGAGCAGTACTTC
>TRBD1|TRBJ1-2|.|TRBV29-1
CSVGRGLGGYTF
TGCAGCGTTGGCAGGGGGTTAGGTGGCTACACCTTC
>TRBD1|TRBJ2-3|few|TRBV20-1
CSARAGTGGSTDTQYF
TGCAGTGCTAGAGCAGGGACAGGGGGCAGCACAGATACGCAGTATTTT
>TRBD1|TRBJ2-5|.|TRBV9
CASSVTGGEGKTQYF
TGTGCCAGCAGCGTTACAGGGGGCGAAGGAAAGACCCAGTACTTC
>.|TRBJ2-1|.|TRBV6-5
CASSYSFQGYYNEQFF
TGTGCCAGCAGTTACTCGTTCCAGGGGTACTACAATGAGCAGTTCTTC
>.|TRBJ2-6|.|TRBV7-6
CASSLMGWGTGANVLTF
TGTGCCAGCAGCTTAATGGGGTGGGGGACTGGGGCCAACGTCCTGACTTTC
>.|TRBJ2-3|.|TRBV14
CASSQARNHTDTQYF
TGTGCCAGCAGCCAAGCGAGGAACCACACAGATACGCAGTATTTT
>.|TRBJ2-5|.|TRBV9
CASSPVDRRGTQYF
TGTGCCAGCAGCCCTGTGGACAGGAGGGGGACCCAGTACTTC
>.|TRBJ2-3|few|TRBV4-3
CASSPDPGGDTQYF
TGCGCCAGCAGCCCAGACCCTGGGGGAGATACGCAGTATTTT
>TRBD2|TRBJ2-1|.|TRBV5-5
CASSELPGLAVLYNEQFF
TGTGCCAGCAGCGAGCTCCCGGGACTAGCGGTTTTATACAATGAGCAGTTCTTC
>.|TRBJ2-1|few|TRBV5-1
CASNEGNEQFF
TGCGCCAGCAATGAAGGCAATGAGCAGTTCTTC
>.|TRBJ1-2|.|TRBV20-1
CSARGPYANYGYTF
TGCAGTGCTAGAGGACCATATGCTAACTATGGCTACACCTTC
>TRBD1|TRBJ2-3|.|TRBV7-2
CARSSWTGISTDTQYF
TGTGCCAGGAGCTCCTGGACAGGGATTAGCACAGATACGCAGTATTTT
>.|TRBJ1-4|.|TRBV21-1
CASSNLKDSATNEKLFF
TGTGCCAGCAGCAACCTAAAGGACAGTGCAACTAATGAAAAACTGTTTTTT
>.|TRBJ1-2|few|TRBV5-1
CASSEQAYYGYTF
TGCGCCAGCAGTGAACAGGCTTACTATGGCTACACCTTC
>.|TRBJ2-7|once|TRBV7-2
CASSPGGGSYNEQYF
TGTGCCAGCAGCCCCGGCGGGGGCTCCTACAATGAGCAGTACTTC
>.|TRBJ2-7|many|TRBV29-1
CSAVRGADEQYF
TGCAGCGCCGTCAGGGGGGCGGACGAGCAGTACTTC
>.|TRBJ2-3|few|TRBV6-1
CASSPVRVDGTDTQYF
TGTGCCAGCAGCCCCGTTAGGGTCGATGGAACAGATACGCAGTATTTT
>.|TRBJ2-4|many|TRBV4-3
CASSQDLALAKNIQYF
TGCGCCAGCAGCCAAGATCTAGCGTTAGCCAAAAACATTCAGTACTTC
>TRBD1|TRBJ1-1|few|TRBV29-1
CSVDGGNRGDRTEAFF
TGCAGCGTTGACGGGGGGAACAGGGGGGATCGTACTGAAGCTTTCTTT
>.|TRBJ2-4|.|TRBV28
CASSLQGFGKNIQYF
TGTGCCAGCAGTTTACAAGGGTTTGGCAAAAACATTCAGTACTTC